This TCR beta chain originates from a study of T cells in Graves' hyperthyroidism and ophthalmopathy. General study points: Ophthalmopathy got predicted by the model a median about six months before its onset. Most thyroid-expanded clonotypes above 0.001 were also found in blood. A model built on 13 V-J features separated ophthalmopathy from stable hyperthyroidism.

CDR1 and CDR2 (germline): DFQATT, SNEGSKA (reference sequence). This CDR3 is 15 amino acids long. The ends lost 4 bases at V and 5 bases at J; junction bases unmatched: 14. The study left out patients who had uncontrolled infection, other autoimmune disease, pregnancy or lactation. Template material for amplifying TCR beta CDR3 regions consisted of RNA transcripts. HTBI primers were used for first-round RT-PCR of the TCR CDR3. TCRdb re-called the multiplex PCR reads through MiXCR, storing one row per CDR3 protein. The sample records more than 500,000 distinct CDR3 sequences, roughly 15% being singletons. This clonotype came up many times. Its antigen is as yet unknown.

This TCR came from a woman aged 25 to 45 with Graves' ophthalmopathy. Sequenced input: blood. V gene TRBV20-1 combines with J gene TRBJ2-7; TRBD1 aligns across 7 bases. CDR3 region: CSANSLSDRVDEQYF. Here the CDR3 DNA reads TGCAGTGCTAATTCACTGTCCGACAGGGTTGACGAGCAGTACTTC.